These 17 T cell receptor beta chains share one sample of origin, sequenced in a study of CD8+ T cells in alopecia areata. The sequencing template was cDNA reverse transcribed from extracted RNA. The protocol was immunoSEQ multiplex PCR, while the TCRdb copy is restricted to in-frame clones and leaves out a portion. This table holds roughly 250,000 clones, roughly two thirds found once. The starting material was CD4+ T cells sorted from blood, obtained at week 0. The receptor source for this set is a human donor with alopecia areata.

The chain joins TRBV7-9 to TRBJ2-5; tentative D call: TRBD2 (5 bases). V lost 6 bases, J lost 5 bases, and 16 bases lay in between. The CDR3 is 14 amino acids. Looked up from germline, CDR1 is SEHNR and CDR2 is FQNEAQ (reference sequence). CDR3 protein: CASSHRPSGETQYF. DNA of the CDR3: TGTGCCAGCAGTCATCGACCGAGCGGTGAGACCCAGTACTTC.

Here the CDR3 DNA reads TGTGCCTTAGGGAACGGCTACACCTTC. Its translation is CALGNGYTF. J is TRBJ1-2 and V is TRBV30; D is uncertain. The ends were cut back, 7 bases at V and 8 bases at J, with 8 bases in the middle. The CDR3 is made up of 9 amino acids. The germline CDR1 and CDR2 sequences are GTSNPN and SVGIG (reference sequence).

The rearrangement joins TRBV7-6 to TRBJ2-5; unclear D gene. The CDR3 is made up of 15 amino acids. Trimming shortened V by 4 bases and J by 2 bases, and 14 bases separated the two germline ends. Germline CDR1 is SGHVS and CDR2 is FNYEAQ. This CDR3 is CASSSIVGVQETQYF. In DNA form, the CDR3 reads TGTGCCAGCAGCTCGATCGTCGGCGTACAAGAGACCCAGTACTTC.

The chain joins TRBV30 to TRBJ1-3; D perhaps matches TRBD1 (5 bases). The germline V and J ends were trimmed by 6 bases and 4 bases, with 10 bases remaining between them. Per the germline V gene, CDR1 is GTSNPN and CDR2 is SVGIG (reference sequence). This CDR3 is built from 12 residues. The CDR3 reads CACRGIGNTIYF. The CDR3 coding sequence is TGTGCCTGCCGGGGGATCGGAAACACCATATATTTT.

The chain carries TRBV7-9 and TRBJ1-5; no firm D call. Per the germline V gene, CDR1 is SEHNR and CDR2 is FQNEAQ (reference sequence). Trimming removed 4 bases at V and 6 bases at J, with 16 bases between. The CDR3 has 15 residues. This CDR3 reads CASSSNSAGFQPQHF. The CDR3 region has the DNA TGTGCCAGCAGCTCAAATTCGGCGGGGTTTCAGCCCCAGCATTTT.

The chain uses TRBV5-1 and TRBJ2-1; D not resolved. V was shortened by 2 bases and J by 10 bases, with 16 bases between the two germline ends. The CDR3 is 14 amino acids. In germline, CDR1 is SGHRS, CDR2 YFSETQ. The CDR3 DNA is TGCGCCAGCAGCTTTAGTGGTGGTGAGAGGGAGCAGTTCTTC. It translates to CASSFSGGEREQFF.

As DNA, the CDR3 is TGTGCCTGGAGTGTAATCCTGTGGGAGCAGTACTTC. It encodes CAWSVILWEQYF. The gene calls are TRBV30 and TRBJ2-7; D gene ambiguous. V lost 0 bases and J lost 7, with 10 bases in between. The germline V gene has CDR1 GTSNPN and CDR2 SVGIG (reference sequence). This CDR3 spans 12 amino acids. Full variable domain (outside the CDR3, taken from reference TRBV30 and TRBJ2-7): SQTIHQWPATLVQPVGSPLSLECTVEGTSNPNLYWYRQAAGRGLQLLFYSVGIGQISSEVPQNLSASRPQDRQFILSSKKLLLSDSGFYLCAWSVILWEQYFGPGTRLTVT.

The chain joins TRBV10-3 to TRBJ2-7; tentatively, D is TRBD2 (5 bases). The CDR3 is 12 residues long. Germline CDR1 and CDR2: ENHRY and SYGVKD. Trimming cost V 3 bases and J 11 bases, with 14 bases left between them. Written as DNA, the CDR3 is TGTGCCATCAGTGACCTCCCGGACGGGGAGTACTTC. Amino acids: CAISDLPDGEYF.

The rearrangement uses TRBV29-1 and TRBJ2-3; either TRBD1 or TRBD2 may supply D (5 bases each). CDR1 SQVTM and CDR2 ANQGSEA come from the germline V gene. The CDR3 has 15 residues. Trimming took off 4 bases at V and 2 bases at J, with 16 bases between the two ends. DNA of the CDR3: TGCAGCGTTGTTGGGACCGGGACCGACACAGATACGCAGTATTTT. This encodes CSVVGTGTDTDTQYF.

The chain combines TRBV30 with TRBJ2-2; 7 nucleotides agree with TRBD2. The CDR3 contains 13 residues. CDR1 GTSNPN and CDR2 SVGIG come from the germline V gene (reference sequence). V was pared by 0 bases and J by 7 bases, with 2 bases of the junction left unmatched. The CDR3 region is CAWSVRGVGELFF. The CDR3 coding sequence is TGTGCCTGGAGTGTACGGGGGGTCGGGGAGCTGTTTTTT.

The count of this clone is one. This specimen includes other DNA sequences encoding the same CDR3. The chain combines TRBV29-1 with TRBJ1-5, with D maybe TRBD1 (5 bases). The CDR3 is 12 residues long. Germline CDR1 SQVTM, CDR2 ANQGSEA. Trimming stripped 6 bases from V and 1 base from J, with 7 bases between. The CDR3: CSVRDSNQPQHF. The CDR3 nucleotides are TGCAGCGTACGGGACAGCAATCAGCCCCAGCATTTT.

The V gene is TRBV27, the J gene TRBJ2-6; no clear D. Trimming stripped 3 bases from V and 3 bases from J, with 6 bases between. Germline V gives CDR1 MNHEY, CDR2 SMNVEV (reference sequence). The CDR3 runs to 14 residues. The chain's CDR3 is CASSFGVGANVLTF. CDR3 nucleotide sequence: TGTGCCAGCAGTTTTGGGGTTGGGGCCAACGTCCTGACTTTC. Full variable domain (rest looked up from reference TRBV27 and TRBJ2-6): EAQVTQNPRYLITVTGKKLTVTCSQNMNHEYMSWYRQDPGLGLRQIYYSMNVEVTDKGDVPEGYKVSRKEKRNFPLILESPSPNQTSLYFCASSFGVGANVLTFGAGSRLTVL.

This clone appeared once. The CDR3 sequence: CSVGAGGLDSAYEQYF. The DNA for the CDR3 is TGCAGCGTGGGGGCAGGGGGCCTGGACAGCGCCTACGAGCAGTACTTC. This chain connects TRBV29-1 to TRBJ2-7, with TRBD1 matching over 8 bases. V trimming: 6 bases; J trimming: 2 bases; junction bases outside the gene matches: 15. Germline CDR1 reads SQVTM; CDR2 reads ANQGSEA. The CDR3 spans 16 residues.

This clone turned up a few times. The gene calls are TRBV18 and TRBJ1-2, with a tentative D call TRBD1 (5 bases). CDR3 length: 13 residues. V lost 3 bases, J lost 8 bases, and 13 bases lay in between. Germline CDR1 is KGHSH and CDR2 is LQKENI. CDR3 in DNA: TGTGCCAGCTCACCGGGGCAGGTGAAGGGCTACACCTTC. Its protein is CASSPGQVKGYTF.

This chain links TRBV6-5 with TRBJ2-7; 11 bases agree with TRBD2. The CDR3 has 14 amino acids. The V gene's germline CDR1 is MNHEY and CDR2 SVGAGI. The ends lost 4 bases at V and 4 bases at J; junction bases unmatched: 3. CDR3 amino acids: CASSLGLAAYEQYF. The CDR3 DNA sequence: TGTGCCAGCAGTTTGGGACTAGCGGCGTACGAGCAGTACTTC.

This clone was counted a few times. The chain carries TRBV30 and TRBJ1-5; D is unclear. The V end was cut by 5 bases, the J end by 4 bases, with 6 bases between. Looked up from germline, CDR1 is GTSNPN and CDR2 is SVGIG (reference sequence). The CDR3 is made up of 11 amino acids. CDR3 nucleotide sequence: TGTGCCTGGGGGGTGAATCAGCCCCAGCATTTT. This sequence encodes CAWGVNQPQHF.

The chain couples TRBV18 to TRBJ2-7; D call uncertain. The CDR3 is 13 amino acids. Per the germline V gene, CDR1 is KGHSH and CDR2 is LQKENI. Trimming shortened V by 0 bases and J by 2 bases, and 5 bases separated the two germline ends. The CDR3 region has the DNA TGTGCCAGCTCACCACCGGAGCCCTACGAGCAGTACTTC. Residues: CASSPPEPYEQYF.